This TCR beta chain derives from a study of chemoradiotherapy in HPV16-positive cancers. Overall study findings and caveats: Better recurrence-free survival went with HPV-responsive T-cell expansion in HPV16-positive patients. Non-HPV-specific T cells did not expand in tumors during treatment, whereas candidate HPV-specific clones and E7-related motifs did.

The CDR3 is 14 residues long. After removal of 7 bases from V and 2 bases from J, the junction contained 8 bases not matched to a gene. Germline V gives CDR1 MNHNS, CDR2 SASEGT. Over chemoradiotherapy, repertoires were sampled more than once. Method: immunoSEQ multiplex PCR; TCRdb's copy keeps in-frame clones and lacks some. The table has about 2,400 clones, about 80% seen once; the top ten hold roughly 43%. Notes on this clone: Its antigen is still unknown.

This chain links TRBV6-1 with TRBJ2-7, with 7 bases aligning to TRBD1. The material sequenced was tumor tissue, taken from a patient who underwent chemoradiotherapy. The source is a human donor with HPV-associated anogenital cancer. CDR3 bases: TGTGCCAGCACGGGTTCGACAGGGCCCTACGAGCAGTACTTC. Translation gives CASTGSTGPYEQYF.